This is a list of T cell receptor beta chains from one sample in a study of regulatory T cells in long-lasting Graves disease. Each CDR3 protein is one row after TCRdb ran MiXCR on the multiplex PCR reads. The sample lists hundreds of thousands of distinct CDR3 sequences; approximately 29% were seen once. Sequencing was performed on peripheral blood mononuclear cells (PBMCs), taken when the disease was refractory, from a patient treated with antithyroid drugs. The receptors shown here come from a female donor with Graves disease. Both conserved end residues are part of each CDR3. D genes are given only for firm matches. Only part of the rows carry a size: once, few, many, or a class if the clone is expanded.

cdr3_nt cdr3_aa v_call d_call clone_size j_call
TGTGCCAGCAGCAACACAGGGAACACTGAAGCTTTCTTT CASSNTGNTEAFF TRBV28 - many TRBJ1-1
TGTGCCAGCACCAGCTTGGGAGGGTCTAGCACAGATACGCAGTATTTT CASTSLGGSSTDTQYF TRBV7-9 TRBD2 - TRBJ2-3
TGCAGTGCCACTATACAGGGGGCTCTTAACTATGGCTACACCTTC CSATIQGALNYGYTF TRBV20-1 TRBD1 few TRBJ1-2
TGTGCCAGCGATATTGGACAGGGACGAAATCAGCCCCAGCATTTT CASDIGQGRNQPQHF TRBV28 TRBD1 - TRBJ1-5
TGTGCCAGCAGTGGCTCGGCAGGGGACACCGGGGAGCTGTTTTTT CASSGSAGDTGELFF TRBV6-1 - few TRBJ2-2
TGTGCCAGCAGGCCGGATTCAGGGAATGGCTACACCTTC CASRPDSGNGYTF TRBV7-9 - many TRBJ1-2
TGTGCCAGCAGTTACTCGAAGACACTCAGCCTCCAAGAGACCCAGTACTTC CASSYSKTLSLQETQYF TRBV6-9 - few TRBJ2-5
TGTGCCAGCGGGCAGGGTGCCTATAATTCACCCCTCCACTTT CASGQGAYNSPLHF TRBV7-9 - few TRBJ1-6
TGTGCCAGCAGTCCCCTCGGGGCAGCTAACTATGGCTACACCTTC CASSPLGAANYGYTF TRBV28 - - TRBJ1-2
TGCAGTGCTAGTGGGGACAGCGAACTTTGGAACACTGAAGCTTTCTTT CSASGDSELWNTEAFF TRBV20-1 TRBD1 - TRBJ1-1
TGTGCCAGCAGCCGGGACCACACCTACAATGAGCAGTTCTTC CASSRDHTYNEQFF TRBV11-2 - few TRBJ2-1
TGTGCCAGCAGCCGTTTGGGGTATGGCTACACCTTC CASSRLGYGYTF TRBV6-2/TRBV6-3 - few TRBJ1-2
TGCAGTGCTAGACTCCCACGGGCTGATGGCTACACCTTC CSARLPRADGYTF TRBV20-1 - - TRBJ1-2
TGTGCCAGCACCTTAGCGGGACCAACCTACGAGCAGTACTTC CASTLAGPTYEQYF TRBV28 TRBD2 - TRBJ2-7
TGCAGTGCTAGAGATCCAGGGGGCGATCAGCCCCAGCATTTT CSARDPGGDQPQHF TRBV20-1 TRBD1 - TRBJ1-5
TGTGCCAGCAGCTTGGGGGACATTGACTACGAGCAGTACTTC CASSLGDIDYEQYF TRBV5-6 - - TRBJ2-7
TGTGCCAGCAGTGAGGAGGGGGTTCCTAATGAAAAACTGTTTTTT CASSEEGVPNEKLFF TRBV2 - - TRBJ1-4
TGCAGCGTTTCGACGGATGCAACTAATGAAAAACTGTTTTTT CSVSTDATNEKLFF TRBV29-1 - few TRBJ1-4
TGTGCCAGCAGTTTGGGACTAGCGGGAGGCTGGACCGGGGAGCTGTTTTTT CASSLGLAGGWTGELFF TRBV12-3/TRBV12-4 TRBD2 many TRBJ2-2
TGTGCCAGCAGCTTTTCCGGGACAAATAGCAATCAGCCCCAGCATTTT CASSFSGTNSNQPQHF TRBV7-8 - few TRBJ1-5
TGTGCCAGCAGGGGAAACAGACAGGGACGCGTCTATGGCTACACCTTC CASRGNRQGRVYGYTF TRBV6-1 TRBD1 few TRBJ1-2
TGTGCCAGCAGTTATAGGGGGGCTGAAGCTTTCTTT CASSYRGAEAFF TRBV6-5 - many TRBJ1-1